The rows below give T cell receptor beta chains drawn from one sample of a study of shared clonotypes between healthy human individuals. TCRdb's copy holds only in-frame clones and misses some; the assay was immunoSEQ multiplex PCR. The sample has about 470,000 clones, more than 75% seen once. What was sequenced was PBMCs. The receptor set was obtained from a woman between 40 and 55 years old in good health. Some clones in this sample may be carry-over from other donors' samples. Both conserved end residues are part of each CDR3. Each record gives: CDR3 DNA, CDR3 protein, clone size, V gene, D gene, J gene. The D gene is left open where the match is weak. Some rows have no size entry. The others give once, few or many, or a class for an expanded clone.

TGTGCCAGCAGTACGGGGCGGGGCACAGATACGCAGTATTTT | CASSTGRGTDTQYF | NA | TRBV6-6 | NA | TRBJ2-3
TGTGCCAGCAGTGAAGGGACTAGCATCTACCAGCAGTACTTC | CASSEGTSIYQQYF | few | TRBV2 | TRBD2 | TRBJ2-7
TGTGCCAGCAGCCCACCGGTCTACACAGGGGGAGGGACCGGGGAGCTGTTTTTT | CASSPPVYTGGGTGELFF | few | TRBV7-8 | NA | TRBJ2-2
TGTGCCAGCAGTTACGAGCGGGAGACCTCCTACGAGCAGTACTTC | CASSYERETSYEQYF | NA | TRBV6-6 | TRBD2 | TRBJ2-7
TGTGCCAGCAAGGGGGGATTAACAGGGGCTGGAAACACCATATATTTT | CASKGGLTGAGNTIYF | NA | TRBV2 | TRBD1 | TRBJ1-3
TGTGCCAGCAGTTCCCGGGGCTATGGCTACACCTTC | CASSSRGYGYTF | NA | TRBV28 | NA | TRBJ1-2
TGTGCCAGCAGCTTAGATTCGGCAGGGACCCAGTACTTC | CASSLDSAGTQYF | once | TRBV11-2 | NA | TRBJ2-5
TGTGCCAGCGGCCCCAGTAGGGTTCTAGGCAATGAGCAGTTCTTC | CASGPSRVLGNEQFF | once | TRBV5-4 | NA | TRBJ2-1
TGTGCCAGCAGTCCCATTACAGGGGGCGGGTATGGCTACACCTTC | CASSPITGGGYGYTF | NA | TRBV28 | TRBD1 | TRBJ1-2
TGTGCCAGCAGCTCAGGGTCGTACCCCCAGTACTTC | CASSSGSYPQYF | few | TRBV7-2 | NA | TRBJ2-5
TGTGCCAGCTCACCAGACAGGGATGGTGGCTACACCTTC | CASSPDRDGGYTF | NA | TRBV18 | TRBD1 | TRBJ1-2
TGTGCTAGACGAGCGGGAGGGCCCTCTACCGTCTACAATGAGCAGTTCTTC | CARRAGGPSTVYNEQFF | NA | TRBV12-5 | TRBD2 | TRBJ2-1
TGCGCCAGCAGCGGGGAGGGGGCGTACGAAAAACTGTTTTTT | CASSGEGAYEKLFF | NA | TRBV5-1 | TRBD1 | TRBJ1-4
TGTGCCAGCAGCTTACAAGCGACAGGAGGGTATGGCTACACCTTC | CASSLQATGGYGYTF | once | TRBV7-2 | NA | TRBJ1-2
TGCGCCAGCAGCCCCGCGGCAGCCGTCCGTAATGAAAAACTGTTTTTT | CASSPAAAVRNEKLFF | few | TRBV5-1 | NA | TRBJ1-4
TGTGCCAGCAGCCCTCGTTATGGCTACACCTTC | CASSPRYGYTF | NA | TRBV7-9 | NA | TRBJ1-2
TGTGCCAGCAGCTTAGCGTCTCTCCAGGGGCGAGAGCAGTACTTC | CASSLASLQGREQYF | NA | TRBV7-6 | NA | TRBJ2-7
TGTGCCAGCTCACCACAAGAGGGGAGTGGGGAGACCCAGTACTTC | CASSPQEGSGETQYF | NA | TRBV18 | NA | TRBJ2-5
TGTGCCAGCAGCTTAGATTATGGACAGGGGATCTACGAGCAGTACTTC | CASSLDYGQGIYEQYF | NA | TRBV11-2 | TRBD1 | TRBJ2-7
TGTGCCAGCAGCCCGAATAGCAATCAGCCCCAGCATTTT | CASSPNSNQPQHF | NA | TRBV7-9 | NA | TRBJ1-5
TGTGCCAGCACCCGTATCTTTAGCGGGAGGACCGGGGAGCTGTTTTTT | CASTRIFSGRTGELFF | NA | TRBV7-2 | TRBD2 | TRBJ2-2
TGTGCCAGCAGTCCCGGGACAGGACAAGCTTTCTTT | CASSPGTGQAFF | NA | TRBV6-6 | TRBD1 | TRBJ1-1
TGTGCCACCCAAAGGGGGGTATCTACTAATGAAAAACTGTTTTTT | CATQRGVSTNEKLFF | NA | TRBV19 | NA | TRBJ1-4
TGTGCCATCAGCAATGACCAAATGGCAGATACGCAGTATTTT | CAISNDQMADTQYF | few | TRBV10-3 | NA | TRBJ2-3
TGTGCCAGCAGCTCCACGGGACAGGGGACAGAGACCCAGTACTTC | CASSSTGQGTETQYF | NA | TRBV11-2 | TRBD1 | TRBJ2-5
TGTGCCAGCAGTATGGAGGGGGCTGGTGGCTACACCTTC | CASSMEGAGGYTF | NA | TRBV6-6 | TRBD1 | TRBJ1-2
TGCGCCAGCAGCTTGTTGACAGGGGGCGAAAAACTGTTTTTT | CASSLLTGGEKLFF | NA | TRBV5-1 | TRBD1 | TRBJ1-4
TGTGCCAGCAGTAGCTCCGGGGGGGTCCAGCATTTT | CASSSSGGVQHF | NA | TRBV7-9 | NA | TRBJ1-5
TGTGCCAGCAGCCCCCGGGCGGGCCTGGGGCACAATGAGCAGTTCTTC | CASSPRAGLGHNEQFF | NA | TRBV9 | NA | TRBJ2-1
TGTGCCAGCAGGAGGGACTCGAGGATCGGGGAGCTGTTTTTT | CASRRDSRIGELFF | many | TRBV2 | NA | TRBJ2-2
TGCGCCAGCAGCGCCGGACTAGCGGGTGCCTACGAGCAGTACTTC | CASSAGLAGAYEQYF | NA | TRBV5-1 | TRBD2 | TRBJ2-7
TGTGCCAGCAGCCTAGGTCTGGGCAATGAGCAGTTCTTC | CASSLGLGNEQFF | many | TRBV7-3 | NA | TRBJ2-1
TGTGCCAGCAGCGCCGGACTAGCGGGACTCTACGAGCAGTACTTC | CASSAGLAGLYEQYF | NA | TRBV7-2 | TRBD2 | TRBJ2-7
TGTGCCTGGAAGCGACAGGAATCCCCTTATGGCTACACCTTC | CAWKRQESPYGYTF | few | TRBV30 | NA | TRBJ1-2
TGTGCCAGCAACCAGCTAGCGCTTCCCTACGAGCAGTACTTC | CASNQLALPYEQYF | NA | TRBV6-5 | NA | TRBJ2-7
TGTGCCTGGAGTGACGGTAGCTCCTACGAGCAGTACTTC | CAWSDGSSYEQYF | NA | TRBV30 | NA | TRBJ2-7
TGTGCCAGCAGTGACACGAACACCGGGGAGCTGTTTTTT | CASSDTNTGELFF | few | TRBV6-1 | NA | TRBJ2-2
TGTGCCAGCAGTGCCCGGTTCGGCACTGAAGCTTTCTTT | CASSARFGTEAFF | NA | TRBV27 | NA | TRBJ1-1
TGTGCCAGCAGCGCCCTTAGCTCCTACAATGAGCAGTTCTTC | CASSALSSYNEQFF | NA | TRBV9 | NA | TRBJ2-1
TGTGCCAGCAGCTCCCTGACAGGGTTTTCTGGGGCCAACGTCCTGACTTTC | CASSSLTGFSGANVLTF | NA | TRBV28 | TRBD1 | TRBJ2-6
TGTGCCAGCAGCCTCAAGGGGACGGCTTTCTTT | CASSLKGTAFF | NA | TRBV7-9 | NA | TRBJ1-1
TGTGCCAGCTCACCAAGGACAGGGGAGGATGGCTACACCTTC | CASSPRTGEDGYTF | NA | TRBV18 | TRBD1 | TRBJ1-2
TGCGCCAGCAGCTTGGCCGGAGGGCTAGCGGGAGTCACCGGGGAGCTGTTTTTT | CASSLAGGLAGVTGELFF | NA | TRBV5-1 | TRBD2 | TRBJ2-2
TGCGCCAGCAGCTTGGAAGGTGGCAGGGGAGGGGAAAAACTGTTTTTT | CASSLEGGRGGEKLFF | few | TRBV5-1 | NA | TRBJ1-4
TGTGCCAGCAGTGACGCCACCCCTAGCGCCTTAGCCTACGAGCAGTACTTC | CASSDATPSALAYEQYF | NA | TRBV6-4 | NA | TRBJ2-7